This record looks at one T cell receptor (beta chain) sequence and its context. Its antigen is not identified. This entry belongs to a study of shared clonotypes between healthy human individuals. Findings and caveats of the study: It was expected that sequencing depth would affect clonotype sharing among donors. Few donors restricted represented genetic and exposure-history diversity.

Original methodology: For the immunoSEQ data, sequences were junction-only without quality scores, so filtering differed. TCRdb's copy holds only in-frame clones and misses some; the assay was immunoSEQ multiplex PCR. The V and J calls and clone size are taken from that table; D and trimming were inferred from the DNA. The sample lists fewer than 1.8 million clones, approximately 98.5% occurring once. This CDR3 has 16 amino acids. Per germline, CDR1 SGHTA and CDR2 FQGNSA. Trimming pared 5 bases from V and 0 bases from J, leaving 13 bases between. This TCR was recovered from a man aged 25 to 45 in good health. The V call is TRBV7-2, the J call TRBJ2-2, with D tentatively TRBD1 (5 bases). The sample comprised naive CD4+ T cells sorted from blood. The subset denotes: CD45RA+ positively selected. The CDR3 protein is CASSTQAHSNTGELFF. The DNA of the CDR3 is TGTGCCAGCAGCACACAGGCCCACTCGAACACCGGGGAGCTGTTTTTT.